A selection of T cell receptor beta chains follows, all from one sample in a study of T cell responses to AZD1222 COVID-19 vaccine. Sequencing was performed with immunoSEQ multiplex PCR; in TCRdb, only in-frame clones are kept and a portion is missing. The sample shows some 100,000 clones, around 87% of them seen only once. This material consisted of peripheral blood, taken 28 days after the second AZD1222 dose. These receptors all come from an adult who received the AZD1222 COVID-19 vaccine. Both conserved end residues are part of each CDR3. D genes are given only for firm matches. Rows may omit the clone size; those that give it use once, few, many or a size class.

TGTGCCAGCAGCTTGATGGCAAGTAATTCACCCCTCCACTTT	CASSLMASNSPLHF	.	TRBV5-6	TRBJ1-6	.
TGTGCCAGCAGTAGACTAGCGGCGATCTACAATGAGCAGTTCTTC	CASSRLAAIYNEQFF	TRBD2	TRBV6-5	TRBJ2-1	.
TGTGCCAGCAGCCAAGACTTCAGTGGAAACACCATATATTTT	CASSQDFSGNTIYF	.	TRBV3-1/TRBV3-2	TRBJ1-3	.
TGTGCCAGCAGAACGGACTCTCACAATGAGCAGTTCTTC	CASRTDSHNEQFF	.	TRBV13	TRBJ2-1	.
TGTGCCAGCATGGGGCCAACAGCGCGATCCTACAATGAGCAGTTCTTC	CASMGPTARSYNEQFF	.	TRBV2	TRBJ2-1	.
TGTGCCACCAGTGACCCCAGGAGAGCGGAGAGCACAGATACGCAGTATTTT	CATSDPRRAESTDTQYF	.	TRBV24-1	TRBJ2-3	.
TGCAGCGTTAGGACTTTGAACACTGAAGCTTTCTTT	CSVRTLNTEAFF	.	TRBV29-1	TRBJ1-1	once
TGTGCCACCAGTGGACCCGACAGGGGGCCCATGAACACTGAAGCTTTCTTT	CATSGPDRGPMNTEAFF	TRBD1	TRBV24-1	TRBJ1-1	.
TGTGCCTGGAGCTTAACGGGACAGGGGGCGAAAGATACGCAGTATTTT	CAWSLTGQGAKDTQYF	TRBD1	TRBV30	TRBJ2-3	.
TGTGCCAGCAGTTCCCGGACGGTCTATGGCTACACCTTC	CASSSRTVYGYTF	.	TRBV6-2/TRBV6-3	TRBJ1-2	.
TGTGCCAGCAGCTTAGTCCCTCTCGGCAGGCCCTATGGCTACACCTTC	CASSLVPLGRPYGYTF	.	TRBV11-3	TRBJ1-2	.
TGTGCCAGCAGTGGCCCCTACGACGGGAGAGGGGTCGGGGAGCTGTTTTTT	CASSGPYDGRGVGELFF	.	TRBV28	TRBJ2-2	.
TGTGCCAGCTCACCGGGACAGAATCAGCCCCAGCATTTT	CASSPGQNQPQHF	TRBD1	TRBV18	TRBJ1-5	.
TGTGCCTGGAGCGGACAGATGAACTATGGCTACACCTTC	CAWSGQMNYGYTF	.	TRBV30	TRBJ1-2	.
TGTGCCAGCAGCCAAGATTTACCGTCAGGGTTCTACGAGCAGTACTTC	CASSQDLPSGFYEQYF	.	TRBV4-2	TRBJ2-7	once
TGTGCCAGTAACAGGGGGGCCAGTCAGCCCCAGCATTTT	CASNRGASQPQHF	TRBD1	TRBV12-3/TRBV12-4	TRBJ1-5	.
TGTGCCAGCAGCTTGGCGGGAATTAACACCGGGGAGCTGTTTTTT	CASSLAGINTGELFF	.	TRBV5-6	TRBJ2-2	few
TGCGCCAGCAGCTCTCGGGGGGCCCAGGTTACAGATACGCAGTATTTT	CASSSRGAQVTDTQYF	.	TRBV5-1	TRBJ2-3	once
TGTGCCACCTTGAGGGAGGGGGACACTGAAGCTTTCTTT	CATLREGDTEAFF	.	TRBV2	TRBJ1-1	.
TGTGCCAGCTCACCACCGGGAGGACCTGAAAAACTGTTTTTT	CASSPPGGPEKLFF	.	TRBV18	TRBJ1-4	.
TGTGCCAGCAGCCCGAGGGCTAGCGGGAGCGATGAGCAGTTCTTC	CASSPRASGSDEQFF	TRBD2	TRBV25-1	TRBJ2-1	.
TGCAGCGTGAGACTAGCGGCCTACAATGAGCAGTTCTTC	CSVRLAAYNEQFF	TRBD2	TRBV29-1	TRBJ2-1	.
TGTGCCAGCAGCTCCACCCCCGGGGAGCTGTTTTTT	CASSSTPGELFF	.	TRBV7-9	TRBJ2-2	.
TGTGCCAGCAGCTTAGCTAGCGGGAGTCAGGTTTACAATGAGCAGTTCTTC	CASSLASGSQVYNEQFF	TRBD2	TRBV7-6	TRBJ2-1	.
TGTGCCAGCAGCGTAGAGAACAGCTTATTCATGAACACTGAAGCTTTCTTT	CASSVENSLFMNTEAFF	.	TRBV9	TRBJ1-1	.
TGTGCCAGCAGCCCAGACAGGCACACCGGGGAGCTGTTTTTT	CASSPDRHTGELFF	.	TRBV7-9	TRBJ2-2	.
TGTGCCAGCAGCTTGGACGGGAGCGGTAGAGGGCAGTACTTC	CASSLDGSGRGQYF	.	TRBV5-4	TRBJ2-7	.
TGTGCCACCAGCGCAGCGCGTGGGGGGAACGAGCAGTACTTC	CATSAARGGNEQYF	.	TRBV15	TRBJ2-7	.
TGCGCCAGCAGCCCACGACAGGGGCCAGATTCACCCCTCCACTTT	CASSPRQGPDSPLHF	TRBD1	TRBV5-1	TRBJ1-6	.
TGCAGCGTTGAAATTCAGGGGGGTGAAAAACTGTTTTTT	CSVEIQGGEKLFF	TRBD1	TRBV29-1	TRBJ1-4	.
TGTGCCAGCAGCGAGCCCGGACTAGCGGGATACAATGAGCAGTTCTTC	CASSEPGLAGYNEQFF	TRBD2	TRBV9	TRBJ2-1	once
TGTGCCAGCAGTCCCCTCTTTTGGGGATCACCCCTCCACTTT	CASSPLFWGSPLHF	.	TRBV6-5	TRBJ1-6	.
TGTGCCAGCAGCAGACAGGGGCATAAGGGAAACACCATATATTTT	CASSRQGHKGNTIYF	TRBD1	TRBV7-2	TRBJ1-3	.
TGTGCCAGCAGCCCGAGGACGGGCAATGAGCAGTTCTTC	CASSPRTGNEQFF	.	TRBV12-3/TRBV12-4	TRBJ2-1	.
TGTGCCTGGAGTGTAGAGGGCGGTACTGAAGCTTTCTTT	CAWSVEGGTEAFF	.	TRBV30	TRBJ1-1	.
TGCGCCAGCAGCCAGGATAGACTAGGCACAGATACGCAGTATTTT	CASSQDRLGTDTQYF	.	TRBV4-3	TRBJ2-3	.
TGTGCCAGCAGTGAACTGGGCAGTACAGGCCCCGGGGGCAATCAGCCCCAGCATTTT	CASSELGSTGPGGNQPQHF	.	TRBV6-1	TRBJ1-5	.
TGTGCCAGCAGCTTCTTAACAGGGGGCCGGTACGAGCAGTACTTC	CASSFLTGGRYEQYF	TRBD1	TRBV7-8	TRBJ2-7	.
TGTGCCAGCAGCTCGCGGGGTGCCAGGGGGAACACTGAAGCTTTCTTT	CASSSRGARGNTEAFF	.	TRBV11-2	TRBJ1-1	.
TGTGCCAGCAGCCGGGGGAGTTACACTGAAGCTTTCTTT	CASSRGSYTEAFF	.	TRBV3-1/TRBV3-2	TRBJ1-1	.
TGCGCCAGCAGCTTGGATGCCAGGGCCCAAGAGACCCAGTACTTC	CASSLDARAQETQYF	.	TRBV5-1	TRBJ2-5	.
TGTGCCAGCAGTTTCTCGAACACCGGGGAGCTGTTTTTT	CASSFSNTGELFF	.	TRBV27	TRBJ2-2	.
TGTGCCGCCACGTTTGGGAACACTGAAGCTTTCTTT	CAATFGNTEAFF	.	TRBV6-5	TRBJ1-1	few
TGTGCCAGCAGCTTGGGGCCCTCTAGGACCGGGGAGCTGTTTTTT	CASSLGPSRTGELFF	.	TRBV5-5	TRBJ2-2	.
TGCGCCAGCAGCCAAGAGACAGGGGTTAACTATGGCTACACCTTC	CASSQETGVNYGYTF	TRBD1	TRBV4-1	TRBJ1-2	once
TGTGCCAGTAGTCTCGGGACAGCTACTATGAACACTGAAGCTTTCTTT	CASSLGTATMNTEAFF	TRBD1	TRBV19	TRBJ1-1	.
TGCGCCAGCAGCCTCGGGACACCCTACAATGAGCAGTTCTTC	CASSLGTPYNEQFF	.	TRBV5-1	TRBJ2-1	.
TGTGCCAGCAGCCCAGATCCGGGACGGCTCTCCTACGAGCAGTACTTC	CASSPDPGRLSYEQYF	.	TRBV5-4	TRBJ2-7	.
TGTGCCAGCAGCTTAATGGGGACAGCGGGATACTCTGGAAACACCATATATTTT	CASSLMGTAGYSGNTIYF	TRBD1	TRBV5-5	TRBJ1-3	.
TGTGCCAGCAGCTCCACGAGGAGCGGGGACTCCATCCAGTACTTC	CASSSTRSGDSIQYF	TRBD2	TRBV7-3	TRBJ2-5	.
TGTGCCAGCAGCCAAGAGGGGGTCTATGGCTACACCTTC	CASSQEGVYGYTF	.	TRBV14	TRBJ1-2	.
TGCAGTGCTAGTCCCCTAGGGGGAGGGGGTTTCGGGCAGTACTTC	CSASPLGGGGFGQYF	.	TRBV20-1	TRBJ2-7	once
TGTGCCAGCAGCGTCGGAGGGTTCAACACCGGGGAGCTGTTTTTT	CASSVGGFNTGELFF	.	TRBV9	TRBJ2-2	once
TGTGCCAGCAGCTTAGGCCGACTGGGCGGGGGGGGGCATACGCAGTATTTT	CASSLGRLGGGGHTQYF	TRBD2	TRBV7-2	TRBJ2-3	once
TGTGCCAGCAGCTTGGAGCTAGCGGGGGGGTACAATGAGCAGTTCTTC	CASSLELAGGYNEQFF	TRBD2	TRBV5-6	TRBJ2-1	.
TGTGCCAGCATGTCGGGGCAGCTAAACACTGAAGCTTTCTTT	CASMSGQLNTEAFF	.	TRBV2	TRBJ1-1	.
TGTGCCAGCAGTGAACGAAGGTCCTACAATGAGCAGTTCTTC	CASSERRSYNEQFF	.	TRBV28	TRBJ2-1	.